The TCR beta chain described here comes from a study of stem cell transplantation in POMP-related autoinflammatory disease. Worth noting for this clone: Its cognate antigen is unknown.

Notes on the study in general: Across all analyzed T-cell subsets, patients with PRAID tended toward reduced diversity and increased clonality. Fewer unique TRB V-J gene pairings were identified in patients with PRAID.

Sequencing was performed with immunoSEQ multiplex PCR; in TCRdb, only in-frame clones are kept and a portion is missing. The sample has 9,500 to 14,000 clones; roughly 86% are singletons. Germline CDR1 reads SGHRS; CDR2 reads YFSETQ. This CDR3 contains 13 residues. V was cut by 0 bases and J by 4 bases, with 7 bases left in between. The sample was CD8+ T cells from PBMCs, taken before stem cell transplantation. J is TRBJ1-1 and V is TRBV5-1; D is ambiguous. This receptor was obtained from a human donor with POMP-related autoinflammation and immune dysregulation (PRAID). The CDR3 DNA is TGCGCCAGCAGCTTGGGGTGGGGCACTGAAGCTTTCTTT. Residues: CASSLGWGTEAFF. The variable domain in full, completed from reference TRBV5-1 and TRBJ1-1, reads KAGVTQTPRYLIKTRGQQVTLSCSPISGHRSVSWYQQTPGQGLQFLFEYFSETQRNKGNFPGRFSGRQFSNSRSEMNVSTLELGDSALYLCASSLGWGTEAFFGQGTRLTVV.